Listed here is a single TCR beta chain. The data belong to a study of shared clonotypes between healthy human individuals. Germline V gene data show CDR1 as MNHNY and CDR2 as SVGAGI (reference sequence). The CDR3 has 12 residues. V shed 5 bases and J shed 0 bases, with 4 bases lying between them. The authors' processing: Junction-only immunoSEQ sequences carried no quality scores, so filtering differed. Sequenced by immunoSEQ multiplex PCR; TCRdb stores in-frame clones only, minus some. V and J calls and clone size are those listed in that table; D and trimming were worked out from the DNA. The sample lists around 720,000 clones; roughly 73% were seen once.

This receptor was identified in a woman aged 25 to 39 in good health. V gene TRBV6-6 combines with J gene TRBJ1-2; D remains ambiguous. Sequences were obtained from memory CD4+ T cells sorted from blood. Documented subset: CD45RA-negative fraction. CDR3 sequence: CASSITNYGYTF. The CDR3 region has the DNA TGTGCCAGCAGTATTACTAACTATGGCTACACCTTC.